Sequencing of this TCR beta chain was carried out in a study of shared clonotypes between healthy human individuals. Each unsorted sample relied on 70 million to 90 million PBMCs as its source of genomic DNA. Germline-derived CDR1 and CDR2 are SGHVS and FNYEAQ. This CDR3 is built from 19 residues. Unmatched junction bases numbered 9, after V lost 0 bases and J lost 5 bases. The study ran the assay at deep level. Sequenced by immunoSEQ multiplex PCR; TCRdb stores in-frame clones only, minus some. The sample records about 500,000 clones, more than 70% being singletons. The TCR originated in a middle-aged woman in good health. Some clones in this sample may be carry-over from other donors' samples. Sequencing input: PBMCs. This sequence joins TRBV7-6 and TRBJ2-1; 14 nucleotides match TRBD2. The CDR3 region has the DNA TGTGCCAGCAGCTTAGCGTTGTCCGGACTAGCGGGAGGACACAATGAGCAGTTCTTC. Translation: CASSLALSGLAGGHNEQFF. The entire variable domain, with the rest obtained from reference TRBV7-6 and TRBJ2-1, is as follows: GAGVSQSPRYKVTKRGQDVALRCDPISGHVSLYWYRQALGQGPEFLTYFNYEAQQDKSGLPNDRFSAERPEGSISTLTIQRTEQRDSAMYRCASSLALSGLAGGHNEQFFGPGTRLTVL.